This T cell receptor beta chain was recovered during a study of OX40 agonist ivuxolimab in advanced cancers. Study as a whole: Patients were given ivuxolimab, an antibody that agonizes OX40 (CD134).

With respect to this clone: The antigen remains unidentified.

Sequencing used immunoSEQ multiplex PCR; TCRdb keeps in-frame clones, though not all of them. The top ten clones hold 5.2% of a sample with about 64,000 clones, roughly 89% of them seen once. Study outcomes and limitations: Partial responders dosed at 0.1-3.0 mg/kg displayed clonal expansion ranking among the lowest.

The input for sequencing was CD4+ or CD8+ T cells sorted from blood, taken in a trial of the OX40 agonist ivuxolimab. This clonotype was obtained from an adult with an advanced solid tumor such as melanoma, head and neck, liver or kidney cancer.

The CDR3 here is CASSWSAGNSYEQYF. Here the CDR3 DNA reads TGTGCCAGCAGCTGGAGTGCGGGGAACTCCTACGAGCAGTACTTC. V gene TRBV5-4 combines with J gene TRBJ2-7; perhaps TRBD2 as D (6 bases). The CDR3 has 15 amino acids. With 3 bases removed from V and 0 bases from J, the gap between germline ends came to 13 bases. Looked up from germline, CDR1 is SGHNT and CDR2 is YYREEE (reference sequence).